The clone carrying this TCR beta chain was picked up a small number of times. The sample originates from a study of neoadjuvant anti-PD-1 for oral cavity cancer. V was pared by 6 bases and J by 3 bases, with 9 bases of the junction left unmatched. CDR1 and CDR2 from the germline V gene are MNHEY and SVGAGI. There are 15 residues in the CDR3. Time point in this sample: after neoadjuvant nivolumab, at surgical resection. TCRdb keeps only in-frame clones here, not all; method: immunoSEQ multiplex PCR. The table records 6,000 to 9,000 clones, approximately 70% of them present only once. The sequenced sample was PBMCs, obtained after nivolumab (anti-PD-1) treatment. The receptor was derived from a person between 40 and 85 years old with oral cavity squamous cell carcinoma. The chain couples TRBV6-5 to TRBJ1-1, with 8 bases lining up with TRBD1. CDR3 sequence reads: CASRRTGFEDTEAFF. The CDR3 DNA is TGTGCCAGCAGGAGGACAGGGTTTGAGGACACTGAAGCTTTCTTT.